These T cell receptor beta chains were read from a single sample in a study of identical twins. Each CDR3 protein is one row after TCRdb ran MiXCR on the 5' RACE reads. The sample yields 150,000 or so distinct CDR3 sequences, under 4.5% seen once. The source material was memory T cells sorted from blood. The receptors stem from a man younger than 35 in good health. The CDR3 runs from the conserved cysteine through the conserved F or W. Each record gives: D gene, V gene, CDR3 length, clone size, J gene, CDR3 protein, CDR3 DNA. D genes are given only for firm matches. Clone size is given for some rows only: seen once, a few or many times, or a class if the clone is expanded.

NA	TRBV20-1	13	many	TRBJ2-7	CSEAGTDSYEQYF	TGCAGTGAGGCAGGGACGGACTCCTACGAGCAGTACTTC
TRBD2	TRBV7-6	15	many	TRBJ2-7	CASSLGASGRYEQYF	TGTGCCAGCAGCTTAGGCGCTAGCGGCCGTTACGAGCAGTACTTC
TRBD1	TRBV27	15	many	TRBJ1-6	CASSWGTGGDSPLHF	TGTGCCAGCAGTTGGGGGACAGGGGGGGATTCACCCCTCCACTTT
TRBD1	TRBV5-1	16	many	TRBJ2-3	CASSPTTGMRTDTQYF	TGCGCCAGCAGCCCTACGACAGGGATGCGGACAGATACGCAGTATTTT
NA	TRBV7-3	12	NA	TRBJ2-2	CASAPGTGELFF	TGTGCCAGCGCCCCCGGGACCGGGGAGCTGTTTTTT
TRBD1	TRBV12-3/TRBV12-4	14	many	TRBJ1-5	CASRLRGGNQPQHF	TGTGCCAGCAGACTCAGGGGGGGCAATCAGCCCCAGCATTTT
TRBD1	TRBV5-5	15	many	TRBJ2-1	CASSLTPGQTNEQFF	TGTGCCAGCAGCTTGACCCCGGGACAGACCAATGAGCAGTTCTTC
TRBD2	TRBV20-1	13	many	TRBJ2-5	CSAPRGGRETQYF	TGCAGTGCCCCACGCGGGGGACGGGAGACCCAGTACTTC
NA	TRBV20-1	12	many	TRBJ1-1	CSAKPGVTEAFF	TGCAGTGCTAAACCAGGGGTAACTGAAGCTTTCTTT
TRBD1	TRBV20-1	14	many	TRBJ1-2	CSARVVGQGGGYTF	TGCAGTGCTAGAGTCGTAGGACAGGGAGGCGGCTACACCTTC
TRBD2	TRBV2	19	many	TRBJ2-5	CASSALIRTSGRGQETQYF	TGTGCCAGCAGTGCATTGATCCGGACTAGCGGGAGGGGGCAAGAGACCCAGTACTTC
TRBD1	TRBV5-1	16	many	TRBJ1-3	CASSLAVTGAGNTIYF	TGCGCCAGCAGCTTGGCCGTGACAGGGGCTGGAAACACCATATATTTT
TRBD2	TRBV13	17	few	TRBJ2-3	CASSLFHGSGRFNTQYF	TGTGCCAGCAGCTTATTCCACGGAAGCGGGAGGTTTAATACGCAGTATTTT
NA	TRBV18	13	many	TRBJ1-2	CASSPPGGKGYTF	TGTGCCAGCTCACCACCCGGGGGCAAAGGCTACACCTTC
NA	TRBV20-1	15	many	TRBJ2-1	CSAREKTSRAGKQFF	TGCAGTGCTAGAGAGAAGACATCGAGGGCGGGAAAGCAGTTCTTC
NA	TRBV5-4	12	NA	TRBJ2-4	CASSLDKNIQYF	TGTGCCAGCAGCTTGGACAAAAACATTCAGTACTTC
TRBD2	TRBV12-3/TRBV12-4	17	many	TRBJ2-1	CASRALAGELLYNEQFF	TGTGCCAGCAGAGCTTTAGCGGGAGAACTCCTCTACAATGAGCAGTTCTTC
NA	TRBV6-1	12	NA	TRBJ1-4	CASGRPSEKLFF	TGTGCCAGCGGGAGGCCGAGTGAAAAACTGTTTTTT
NA	TRBV11-3	15	few	TRBJ1-1	CASSFGPQMNTEAFF	TGTGCCAGCAGCTTTGGACCGCAGATGAACACTGAAGCTTTCTTT
NA	TRBV6-2/TRBV6-3	13	many	TRBJ2-1	CASNPQPPNEQFF	TGTGCCAGCAACCCCCAGCCGCCCAATGAGCAGTTCTTC
TRBD2	TRBV12-3/TRBV12-4	15	many	TRBJ2-1	CASSFSSGSNNEQFF	TGTGCCAGCAGTTTTTCTAGCGGGAGCAACAATGAGCAGTTCTTC
NA	TRBV9	12	many	TRBJ2-1	CASSVRDSKQFF	TGTGCCAGCAGCGTCCGGGACTCCAAGCAGTTCTTC
NA	TRBV12-3/TRBV12-4	15	many	TRBJ2-1	CASTETGSSYNEQFF	TGTGCCAGCACCGAGACAGGAAGCTCCTACAATGAGCAGTTCTTC
NA	TRBV6-1	17	many	TRBJ1-5	CASSRGGFLVGNQPQHF	TGTGCCAGCAGTCGCGGGGGGTTCTTGGTGGGGAATCAGCCCCAGCATTTT
TRBD2	TRBV20-1	13	many	TRBJ2-5	CSATSGPKETQYF	TGCAGTGCCACTAGCGGACCCAAGGAGACCCAGTACTTC
TRBD2	TRBV5-1	17	many	TRBJ2-3	CASSKEPGLAGTDTQYF	TGCGCCAGCAGCAAAGAACCGGGACTAGCGGGAACAGATACGCAGTATTTT
NA	TRBV5-5	13	many	TRBJ2-1	CASSRQTDNEQFF	TGTGCCAGCAGCCGACAGACCGACAATGAGCAGTTCTTC
NA	TRBV27	16	many	TRBJ2-4	CASSLDGAWAKNIQYF	TGTGCCAGCAGTTTAGATGGGGCGTGGGCCAAAAACATTCAGTACTTC
NA	TRBV20-1	15	many	TRBJ2-1	CSAPSGEGGYNEQFF	TGCAGTGCACCCAGTGGGGAGGGGGGGTACAATGAGCAGTTCTTC
TRBD2	TRBV30	14	few	TRBJ2-1	CAFLAGGPVNEQFF	TGTGCCTTCCTAGCGGGAGGGCCTGTCAATGAGCAGTTCTTC
NA	TRBV20-1	15	many	TRBJ2-3	CSARERGSGTDTQYF	TGCAGTGCTAGAGAGAGGGGATCGGGCACAGATACGCAGTATTTT
TRBD1	TRBV4-2	14	many	TRBJ2-1	CASSQDSGGYEQFF	TGTGCCAGCAGCCAAGATTCAGGGGGATATGAGCAGTTCTTC
NA	TRBV6-1	14	many	TRBJ1-2	CASSGKPVIYGYTF	TGTGCCAGCAGTGGGAAACCCGTAATCTATGGCTACACCTTC
TRBD2	TRBV29-1	14	many	TRBJ2-5	CSSGKGGPAETQYF	TGCAGCTCCGGGAAGGGAGGGCCAGCCGAGACCCAGTACTTC
TRBD1	TRBV2	11	many	TRBJ2-1	CASSERDRQFF	TGTGCCAGCAGTGAACGGGACAGGCAGTTCTTC
TRBD1	TRBV7-8	15	many	TRBJ2-2	CASSSRTGTTGELFF	TGTGCCAGCAGCTCCCGGACAGGGACCACCGGGGAGCTGTTTTTT